The subject of this entry is one T cell receptor (beta chain). This clonotype was recorded a few times. The target of this receptor is not known. No much larger clonotype is one base removed from it; base qualities were not supplied. Synovial fluid samples and blood samples obtained from the same ankylosing spondylitis patients were matched. These data belong to a study of CD8 T cells in ankylosing spondylitis (dated by TCRdb to about 2017). Regarding the study in general: T cell receptor beta repertoires were profiled in healthy donors and ankylosing spondylitis patients so that disease-linked TCR variants could be found. The full study cohort comprised about 23 ankylosing spondylitis patients and some 100 healthy donors. Peripheral blood was sampled, and synovial fluid was also collected from ankylosing spondylitis patients. The study at large found these results: Some of the motif variants had been reported before in the synovial fluid and blood of reactive arthritis patients, a finding that suggests common disease-initiation mechanisms. A CD8+ phenotype was shown by the disease-linked clones, which were found at relatively low frequencies in peripheral blood. Significant enrichment of the disease-linked clones was reported in matched synovial fluid samples from ankylosing spondylitis patients. A TCR beta motif of about 8 highly homologous amino acid variants appeared characteristic of blood from ankylosing spondylitis patients.

The sample was run on an Illumina HiSeq 2500. TCR beta libraries were prepared by quantitative 5'-RACE with molecular barcodes. Under the source paper's analysis protocol: Disease-linked TCR variants were identified with a new computational method built on a probabilistic model of VDJ rearrangement. The public reads were reanalyzed by TCRdb: fastp trimming at Q25, MiXCR alignment, in-frame beta chains only. Rows with a matching CDR3 protein are joined into one entry that keeps the most common DNA and genes. TCRdb's processing, not the study's, gives the V and J calls here. This sample holds 90,000 to 120,000 distinct CDR3 sequences; 24% were observed only once. The leading ten clones occupy 10% to 15% of the sample. The germline V gene gives CDR1 as KGHSH and CDR2 as LQKENI. Its CDR3 holds 14 amino acids, cysteine through phenylalanine. CDR3 DNA only is kept here, 42 bases in frame from base 1. Clipping removes 6 bases from V and 4 bases from J, with 3 as the unmatched junction base count.

The rearranged segments are TRBV18 and TRBJ2-1, with 10 central nucleotides matching TRBD1. The clonotype was recovered from a male donor with ankylosing spondylitis. Source material: synovial fluid, either unsorted or a sorted T cell fraction (not recorded which). In nucleotide form, the sequence is TGTGCCAGCTCGCTGGGACAGGGGTACAATGAGCAGTTCTTC. Translated, this gives CASSLGQGYNEQFF.